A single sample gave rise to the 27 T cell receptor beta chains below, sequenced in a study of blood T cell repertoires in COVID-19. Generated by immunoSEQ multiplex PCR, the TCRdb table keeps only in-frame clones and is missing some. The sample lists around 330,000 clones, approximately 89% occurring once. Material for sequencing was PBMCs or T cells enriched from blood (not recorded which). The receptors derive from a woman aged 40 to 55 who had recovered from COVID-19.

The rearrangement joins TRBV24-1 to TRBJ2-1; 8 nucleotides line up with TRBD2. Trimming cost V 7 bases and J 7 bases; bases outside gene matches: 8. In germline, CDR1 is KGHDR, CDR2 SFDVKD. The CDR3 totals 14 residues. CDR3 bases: TGTGCCACCAGCCGGGAGGGGAGAGTAAATGAGCAGTTCTTC. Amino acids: CATSREGRVNEQFF.

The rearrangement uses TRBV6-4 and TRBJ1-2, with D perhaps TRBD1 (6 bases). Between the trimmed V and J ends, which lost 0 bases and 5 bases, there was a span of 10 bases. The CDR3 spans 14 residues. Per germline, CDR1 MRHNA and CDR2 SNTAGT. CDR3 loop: CASSDSQGKYGYTF. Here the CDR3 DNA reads TGTGCCAGCAGTGACTCCCAGGGGAAATATGGCTACACCTTC.

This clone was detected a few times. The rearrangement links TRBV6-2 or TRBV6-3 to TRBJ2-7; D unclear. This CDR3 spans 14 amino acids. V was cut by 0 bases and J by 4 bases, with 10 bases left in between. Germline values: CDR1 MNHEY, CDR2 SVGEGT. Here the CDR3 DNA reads TGTGCCAGCAGTTACTCGAAACTACCTTACGAGCAGTACTTC. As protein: CASSYSKLPYEQYF.

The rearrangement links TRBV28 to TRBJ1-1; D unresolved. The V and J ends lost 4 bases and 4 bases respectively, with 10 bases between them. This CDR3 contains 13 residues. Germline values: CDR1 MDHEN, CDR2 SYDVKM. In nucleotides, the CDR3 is TGTGCCAGCAGTTCCCTTGGGCGCACTGAAGCTTTCTTT. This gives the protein CASSSLGRTEAFF. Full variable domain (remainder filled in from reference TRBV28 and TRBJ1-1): DVKVTQSSRYLVKRTGEKVFLECVQDMDHENMFWYRQDPGLGLRLIYFSYDVKMKEKGDIPEGYSVSREKKERFSLILESASTNQTSMYLCASSSLGRTEAFFGQGTRLTVV.

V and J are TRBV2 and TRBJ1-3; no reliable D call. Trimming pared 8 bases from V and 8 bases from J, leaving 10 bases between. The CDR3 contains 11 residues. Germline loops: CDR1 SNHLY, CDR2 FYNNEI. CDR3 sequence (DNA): TGTGCCAGCGAAGGAGTGCACACCATATATTTT. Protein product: CASEGVHTIYF.

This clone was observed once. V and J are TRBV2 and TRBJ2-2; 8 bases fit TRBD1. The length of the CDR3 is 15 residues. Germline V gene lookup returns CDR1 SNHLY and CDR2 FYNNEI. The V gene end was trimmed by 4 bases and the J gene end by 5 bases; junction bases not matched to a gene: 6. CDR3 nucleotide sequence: TGTGCCAGCAGTGGACAGGGGCTAGGGACCGGGGAGCTGTTTTTT. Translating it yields CASSGQGLGTGELFF. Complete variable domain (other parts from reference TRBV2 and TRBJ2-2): EPEVTQTPSHQVTQMGQEVILRCVPISNHLYFYWYRQILGQKVEFLVSFYNNEISEKSEIFDDQFSVERPDGSNFTLKIRSTKLEDSAMYFCASSGQGLGTGELFFGEGSRLTVL.

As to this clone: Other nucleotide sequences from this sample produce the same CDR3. CDR3 DNA sequence: TGTGCCAGCAGCTTGGACAGGGGTTCCTACGAGCAGTACTTC. Translated, it gives CASSLDRGSYEQYF. The V and J genes are TRBV7-2 and TRBJ2-7; 9 bases fit TRBD1. This CDR3 has 14 amino acids. Germline loops: CDR1 SGHTA, CDR2 FQGNSA. Trimming at V came to 3 bases and at J to 1 base, leaving 1 base not matched to a gene. Full variable domain (remainder filled in from reference TRBV7-2 and TRBJ2-7): GAGVSQSPSNKVTEKGKDVELRCDPISGHTALYWYRQSLGQGLEFLIYFQGNSAPDKSGLPSDRFSAERTGGSVSTLTIQRTQQEDSAVYLCASSLDRGSYEQYFGPGTRLTVT.

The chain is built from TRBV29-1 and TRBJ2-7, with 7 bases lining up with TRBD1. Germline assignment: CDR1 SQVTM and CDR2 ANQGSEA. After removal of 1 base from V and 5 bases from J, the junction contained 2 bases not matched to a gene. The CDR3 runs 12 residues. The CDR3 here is CSVEGGQHEQYF. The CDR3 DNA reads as TGCAGCGTTGAAGGGGGACAGCACGAGCAGTACTTC.

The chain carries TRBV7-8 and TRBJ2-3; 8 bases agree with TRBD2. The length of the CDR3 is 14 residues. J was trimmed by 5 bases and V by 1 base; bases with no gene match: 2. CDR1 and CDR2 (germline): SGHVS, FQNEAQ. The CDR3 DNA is TGTGCCAGCAGCTTAGGAGCGGGGGTAGATACGCAGTATTTT. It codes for CASSLGAGVDTQYF.

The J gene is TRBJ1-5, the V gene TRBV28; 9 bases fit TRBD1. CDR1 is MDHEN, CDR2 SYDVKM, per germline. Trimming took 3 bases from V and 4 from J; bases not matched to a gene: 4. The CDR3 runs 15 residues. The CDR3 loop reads CASSLGDRENQPQHF. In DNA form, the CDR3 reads TGTGCCAGCAGTTTGGGGGACAGGGAAAATCAGCCCCAGCATTTT.

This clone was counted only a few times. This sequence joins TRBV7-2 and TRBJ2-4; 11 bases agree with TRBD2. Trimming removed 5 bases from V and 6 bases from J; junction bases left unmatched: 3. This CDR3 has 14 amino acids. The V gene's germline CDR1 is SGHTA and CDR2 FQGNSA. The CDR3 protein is CASSDGLAGNIQYF. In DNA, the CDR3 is TGTGCCAGCAGCGACGGACTAGCGGGAAACATTCAGTACTTC.

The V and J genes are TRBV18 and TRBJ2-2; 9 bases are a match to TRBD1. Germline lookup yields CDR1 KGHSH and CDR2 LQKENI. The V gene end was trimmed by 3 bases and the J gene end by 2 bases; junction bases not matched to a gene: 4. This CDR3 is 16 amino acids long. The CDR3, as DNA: TGTGCCAGCTCACCCCTGACAGGGGGAAACACCGGGGAGCTGTTTTTT. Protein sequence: CASSPLTGGNTGELFF.

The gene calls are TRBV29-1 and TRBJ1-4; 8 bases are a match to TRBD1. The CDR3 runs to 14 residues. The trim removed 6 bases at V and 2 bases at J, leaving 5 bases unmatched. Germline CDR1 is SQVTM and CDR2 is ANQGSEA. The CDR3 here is CSVSGQGTNEKLFF. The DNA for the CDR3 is TGCAGCGTCTCCGGACAGGGTACTAATGAAAAACTGTTTTTT.

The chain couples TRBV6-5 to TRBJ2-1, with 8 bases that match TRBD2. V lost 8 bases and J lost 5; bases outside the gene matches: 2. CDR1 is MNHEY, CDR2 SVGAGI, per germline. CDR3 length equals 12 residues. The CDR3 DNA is TGTGCCAGCCGGGAGGGGGACAATGAGCAGTTCTTC. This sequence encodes CASREGDNEQFF.

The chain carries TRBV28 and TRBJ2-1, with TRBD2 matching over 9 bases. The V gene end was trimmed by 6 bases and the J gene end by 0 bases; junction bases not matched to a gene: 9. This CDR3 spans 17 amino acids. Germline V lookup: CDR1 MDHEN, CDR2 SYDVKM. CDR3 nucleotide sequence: TGTGCCAGCAGGACCGGACTAGCGCCCTACTCCTACAATGAGCAGTTCTTC. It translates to CASRTGLAPYSYNEQFF.

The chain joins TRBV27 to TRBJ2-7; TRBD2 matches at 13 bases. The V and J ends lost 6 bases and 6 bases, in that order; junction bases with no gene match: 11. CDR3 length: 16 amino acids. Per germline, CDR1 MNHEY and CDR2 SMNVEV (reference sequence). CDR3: CASRPGTSGMSAEQYF. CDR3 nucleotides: TGTGCCAGCAGGCCCGGGACTAGCGGGATGTCGGCCGAGCAGTACTTC.

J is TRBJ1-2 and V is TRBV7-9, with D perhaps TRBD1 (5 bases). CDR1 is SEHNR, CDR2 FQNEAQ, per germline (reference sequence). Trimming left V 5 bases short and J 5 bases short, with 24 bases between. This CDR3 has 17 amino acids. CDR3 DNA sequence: TGTGCCAGCAGCCATCGGAGTTTACTGGCAGGGAATTATGGCTACACCTTC. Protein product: CASSHRSLLAGNYGYTF.

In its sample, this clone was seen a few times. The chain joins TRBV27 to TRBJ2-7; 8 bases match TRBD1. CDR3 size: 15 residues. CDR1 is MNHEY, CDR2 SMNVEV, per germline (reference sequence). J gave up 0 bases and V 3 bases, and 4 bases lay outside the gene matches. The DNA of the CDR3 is TGTGCCAGCAGTTTCCTGGACAGGGTCTCCTACGAGCAGTACTTC. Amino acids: CASSFLDRVSYEQYF.

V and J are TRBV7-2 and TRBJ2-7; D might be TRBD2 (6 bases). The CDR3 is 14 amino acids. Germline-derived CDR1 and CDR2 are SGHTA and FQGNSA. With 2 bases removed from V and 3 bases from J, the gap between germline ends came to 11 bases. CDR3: CASSLSLAIYEQYF. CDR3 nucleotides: TGTGCCAGCAGCTTAAGCCTAGCGATCTACGAGCAGTACTTC.

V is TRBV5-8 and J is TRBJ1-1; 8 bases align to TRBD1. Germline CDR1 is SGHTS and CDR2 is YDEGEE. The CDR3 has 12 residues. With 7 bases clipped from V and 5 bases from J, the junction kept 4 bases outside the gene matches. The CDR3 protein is CASQRTGTEAFF. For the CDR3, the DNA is TGTGCCAGCCAGAGGACAGGGACTGAAGCTTTCTTT.

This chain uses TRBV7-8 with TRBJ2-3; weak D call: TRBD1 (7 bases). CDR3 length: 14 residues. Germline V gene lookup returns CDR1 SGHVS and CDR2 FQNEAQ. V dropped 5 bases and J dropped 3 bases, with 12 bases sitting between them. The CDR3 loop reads CASSPQGRTDTQYF. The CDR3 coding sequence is TGTGCCAGCAGCCCACAGGGGAGGACAGATACGCAGTATTTT.

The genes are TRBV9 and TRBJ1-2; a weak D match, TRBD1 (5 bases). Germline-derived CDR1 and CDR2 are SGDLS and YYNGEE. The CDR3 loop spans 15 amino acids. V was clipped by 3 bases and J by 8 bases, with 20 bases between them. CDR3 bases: TGTGCCAGCAGCGCGGCGGGGCGTGCCCCGGGGGGCTACACCTTC. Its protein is CASSAAGRAPGGYTF.

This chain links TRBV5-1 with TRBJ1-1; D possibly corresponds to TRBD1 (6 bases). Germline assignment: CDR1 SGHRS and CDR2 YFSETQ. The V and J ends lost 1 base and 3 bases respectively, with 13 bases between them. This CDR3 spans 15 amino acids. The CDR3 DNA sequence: TGCGCCAGCAGCTTGTCGGGGGGCCCGGACACTGAAGCTTTCTTT. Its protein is CASSLSGGPDTEAFF.

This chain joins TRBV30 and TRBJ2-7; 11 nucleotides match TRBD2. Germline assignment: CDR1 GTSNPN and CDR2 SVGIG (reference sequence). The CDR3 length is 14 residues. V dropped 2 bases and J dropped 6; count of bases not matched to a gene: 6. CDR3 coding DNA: TGTGCCTGGAGTCCGTCGCTAGCGGGAGGCGAGCAGTACTTC. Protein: CAWSPSLAGGEQYF.

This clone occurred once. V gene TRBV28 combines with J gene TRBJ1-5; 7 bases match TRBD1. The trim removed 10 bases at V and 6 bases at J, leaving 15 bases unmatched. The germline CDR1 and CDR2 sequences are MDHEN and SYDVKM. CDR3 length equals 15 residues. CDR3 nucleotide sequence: TGTGCCACCTCCCTATCGACAGGGATGGTTCAGCCCCAGCATTTT. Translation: CATSLSTGMVQPQHF.

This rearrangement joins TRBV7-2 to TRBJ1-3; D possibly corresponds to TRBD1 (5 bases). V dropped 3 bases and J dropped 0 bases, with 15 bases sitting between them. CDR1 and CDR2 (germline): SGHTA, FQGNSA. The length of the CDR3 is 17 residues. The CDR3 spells CASSFGRATYSGNTIYF. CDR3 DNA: TGTGCCAGCAGCTTCGGCAGGGCGACATACTCTGGAAACACCATATATTTT. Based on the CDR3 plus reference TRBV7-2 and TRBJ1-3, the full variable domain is GAGVSQSPSNKVTEKGKDVELRCDPISGHTALYWYRQSLGQGLEFLIYFQGNSAPDKSGLPSDRFSAERTGGSVSTLTIQRTQQEDSAVYLCASSFGRATYSGNTIYFGEGSWLTVV.

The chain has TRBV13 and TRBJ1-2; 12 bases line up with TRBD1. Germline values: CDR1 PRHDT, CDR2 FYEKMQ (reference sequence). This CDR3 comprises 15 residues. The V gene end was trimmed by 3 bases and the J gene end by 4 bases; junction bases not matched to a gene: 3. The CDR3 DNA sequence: TGTGCCAGCAGCTTGGGACAGGGGGCGAGCTATGGCTACACCTTC. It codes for CASSLGQGASYGYTF.